This T cell receptor beta chain is drawn from a study of immune cell composition in non-small cell lung cancer. Normal lung sampling was at least 3 cm from the tumour, as distant as possible. From germline, CDR1 is SGHRS and CDR2 YFSETQ. The CDR3 covers 15 residues. The table came from immunoSEQ multiplex PCR; TCRdb's copy has only in-frame clones and leaves some out. The repertoire holds roughly 16,000 clones, with over 65% as singletons. For this clone: The junction does not match germline at one end; this may be a read error.

This sample also appeared in a second study, on CD4 T cells in lung cancer. That investigation notes: Blood T cells were screened for responses to candidate mutation neoepitopes.

The sequence derives from a human donor with non-small cell lung cancer. The chain carries TRBV5-1 and TRBJ2-3; D uncertain. Material: non-adjacent lung tissue. The CDR3 bases are TGCGCCAGCACCTTGGACCTTAGGAGCACAGATACGCAGTATTTT. Translated: CASTLDLRSTDTQYF.